The present TCR beta chain was sequenced within a study of PD-1 blockade in mismatch repair-deficient tumors. Study context: Enrolled about 2013-2016, patients had progressing, pretreated mismatch repair-deficient cancers of 12 to 13 types.

A few pembrolizumab responders had their TCRs sequenced. Overall study findings and caveats: After pembrolizumab, tumor-resident clones rose rapidly, then generally contracted before radiologic responses.

Germline CDR1 and CDR2: SGHDT and YYEEEE. This CDR3 contains 15 residues. The V gene lost 0 bases and the J gene lost 4 bases, with 12 bases spanning the gap. With respect to this clone: Its antigen is unidentified.

The assay was immunoSEQ multiplex PCR, and TCRdb's table has in-frame clones only and misses some. The sample carries 100,000 to 150,000 clones, roughly nine tenths recorded once. The sequencing here drew on peripheral blood, taken 44 weeks after starting pembrolizumab. V and J are TRBV5-6 and TRBJ2-3; the D is unclear. This receptor was identified in an adult with mismatch repair-deficient cancer. CDR3 coding DNA: TGTGCCAGCAGCTTGGGACCAAGGGCGCCAGATACGCAGTATTTT. Its translation: CASSLGPRAPDTQYF.